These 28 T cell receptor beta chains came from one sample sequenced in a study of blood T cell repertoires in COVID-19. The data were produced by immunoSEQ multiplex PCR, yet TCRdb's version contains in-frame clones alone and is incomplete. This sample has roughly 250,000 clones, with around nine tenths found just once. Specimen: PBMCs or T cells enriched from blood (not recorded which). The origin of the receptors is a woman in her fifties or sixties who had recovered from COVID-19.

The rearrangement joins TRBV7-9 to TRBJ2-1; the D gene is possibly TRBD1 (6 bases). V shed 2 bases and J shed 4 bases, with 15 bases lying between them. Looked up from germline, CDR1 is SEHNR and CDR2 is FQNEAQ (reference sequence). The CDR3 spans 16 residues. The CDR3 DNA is TGTGCCAGCAGCTTAATCTCGGGACACCGTTACAATGAGCAGTTCTTC. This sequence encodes CASSLISGHRYNEQFF.

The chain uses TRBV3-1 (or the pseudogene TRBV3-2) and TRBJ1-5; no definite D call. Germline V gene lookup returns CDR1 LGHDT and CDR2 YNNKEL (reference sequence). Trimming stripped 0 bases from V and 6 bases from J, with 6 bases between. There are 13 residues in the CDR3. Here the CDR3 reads CASSQDRAQPQHF. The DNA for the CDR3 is TGTGCCAGCAGCCAAGATCGAGCTCAGCCCCAGCATTTT.

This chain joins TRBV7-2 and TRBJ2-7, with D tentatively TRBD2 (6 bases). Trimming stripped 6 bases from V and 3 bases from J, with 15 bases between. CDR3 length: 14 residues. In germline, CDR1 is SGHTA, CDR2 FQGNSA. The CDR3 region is CASSPQSGSYEQYF. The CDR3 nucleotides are TGTGCCAGCAGTCCTCAGTCCGGGAGCTACGAGCAGTACTTC.

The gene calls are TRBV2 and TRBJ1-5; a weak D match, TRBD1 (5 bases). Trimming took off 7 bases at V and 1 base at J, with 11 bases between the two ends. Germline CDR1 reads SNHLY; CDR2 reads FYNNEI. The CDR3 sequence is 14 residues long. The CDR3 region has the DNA TGTGCCAGCAATCCAGGGTACAGCAATCAGCCCCAGCATTTT. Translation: CASNPGYSNQPQHF.

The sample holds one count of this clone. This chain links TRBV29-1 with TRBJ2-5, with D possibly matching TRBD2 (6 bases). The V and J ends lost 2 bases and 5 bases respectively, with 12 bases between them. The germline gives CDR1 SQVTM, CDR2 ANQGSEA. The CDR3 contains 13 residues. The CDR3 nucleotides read TGCAGCGTTGAACGGGAGAACGAGGAGACCCAGTACTTC. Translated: CSVERENEETQYF. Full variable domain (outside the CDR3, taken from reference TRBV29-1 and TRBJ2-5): SAVISQKPSRDICQRGTSLTIQCQVDSQVTMMFWYRQQPGQSLTLIATANQGSEATYESGFVIDKFPISRPNLTFSTLTVSNMSPEDSSIYLCSVERENEETQYFGPGTRLLVL.

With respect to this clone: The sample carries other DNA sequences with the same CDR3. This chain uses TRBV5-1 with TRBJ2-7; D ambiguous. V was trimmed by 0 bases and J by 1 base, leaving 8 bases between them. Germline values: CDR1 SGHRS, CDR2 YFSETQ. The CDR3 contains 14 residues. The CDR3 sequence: CASSLVPGSYEQYF. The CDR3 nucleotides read TGCGCCAGCAGCTTGGTTCCAGGATCCTACGAGCAGTACTTC.

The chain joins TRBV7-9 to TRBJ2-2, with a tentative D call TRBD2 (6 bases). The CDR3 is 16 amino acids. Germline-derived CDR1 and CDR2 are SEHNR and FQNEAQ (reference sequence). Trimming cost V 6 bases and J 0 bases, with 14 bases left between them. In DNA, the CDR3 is TGTGCCAGCAGTTTAACGGGAGTAGCGAACACCGGGGAGCTGTTTTTT. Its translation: CASSLTGVANTGELFF.

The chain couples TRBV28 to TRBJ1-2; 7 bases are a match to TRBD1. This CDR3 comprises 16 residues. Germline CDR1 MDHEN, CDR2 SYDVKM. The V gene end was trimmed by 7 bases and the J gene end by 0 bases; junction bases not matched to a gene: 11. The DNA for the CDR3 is TGTGCCAGCAAACCCGCGGGACAGAAAACTAACTATGGCTACACCTTC. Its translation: CASKPAGQKTNYGYTF.

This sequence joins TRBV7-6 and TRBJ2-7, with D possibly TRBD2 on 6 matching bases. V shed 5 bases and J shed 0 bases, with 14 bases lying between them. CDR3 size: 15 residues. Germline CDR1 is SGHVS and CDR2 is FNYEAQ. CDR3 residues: CASSRKEGSSYEQYF. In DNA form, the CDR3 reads TGTGCCAGCAGCCGCAAGGAGGGGAGCTCCTACGAGCAGTACTTC.

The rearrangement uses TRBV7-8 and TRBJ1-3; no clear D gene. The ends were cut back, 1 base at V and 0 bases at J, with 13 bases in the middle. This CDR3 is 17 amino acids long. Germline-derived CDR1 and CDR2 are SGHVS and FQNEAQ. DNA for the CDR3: TGTGCCAGCAGCTTAGGTCGGTACCGGAGCTCTGGAAACACCATATATTTT. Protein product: CASSLGRYRSSGNTIYF.

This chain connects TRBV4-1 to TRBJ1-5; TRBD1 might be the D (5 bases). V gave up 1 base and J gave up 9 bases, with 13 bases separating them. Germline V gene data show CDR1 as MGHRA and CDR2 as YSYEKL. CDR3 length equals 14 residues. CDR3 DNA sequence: TGCGCCAGCAGCCAAGTCCCAGGGTCCGTGCCCCAGCATTTT. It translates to CASSQVPGSVPQHF.

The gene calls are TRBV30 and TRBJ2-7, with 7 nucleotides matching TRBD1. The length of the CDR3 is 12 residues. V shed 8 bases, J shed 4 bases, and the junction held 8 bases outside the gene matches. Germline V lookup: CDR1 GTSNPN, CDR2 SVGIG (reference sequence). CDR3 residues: CASTGVKYEQYF. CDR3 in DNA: TGTGCCAGTACAGGGGTAAAGTACGAGCAGTACTTC.

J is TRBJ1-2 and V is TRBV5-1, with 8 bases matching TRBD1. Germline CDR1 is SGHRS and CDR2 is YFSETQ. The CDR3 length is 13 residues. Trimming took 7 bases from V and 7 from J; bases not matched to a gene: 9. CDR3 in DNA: TGCGCCAGCGAAGACGGACAGGGAGGTGGCTACACCTTC. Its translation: CASEDGQGGGYTF. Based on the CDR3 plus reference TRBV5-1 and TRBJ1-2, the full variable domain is KAGVTQTPRYLIKTRGQQVTLSCSPISGHRSVSWYQQTPGQGLQFLFEYFSETQRNKGNFPGRFSGRQFSNSRSEMNVSTLELGDSALYLCASEDGQGGGYTFGSGTRLTVV.

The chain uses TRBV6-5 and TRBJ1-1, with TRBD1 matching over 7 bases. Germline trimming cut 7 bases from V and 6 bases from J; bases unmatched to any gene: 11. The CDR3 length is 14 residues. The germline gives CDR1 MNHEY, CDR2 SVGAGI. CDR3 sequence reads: CASTKSQGVAEAFF. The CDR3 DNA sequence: TGTGCCAGCACCAAATCCCAGGGGGTGGCTGAAGCTTTCTTT.

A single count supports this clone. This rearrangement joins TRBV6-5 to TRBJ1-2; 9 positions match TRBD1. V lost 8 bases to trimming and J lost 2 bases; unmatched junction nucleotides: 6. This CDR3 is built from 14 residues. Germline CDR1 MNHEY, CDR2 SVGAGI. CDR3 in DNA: TGTGCCAGCGGAACAGGGGGCCTCAACTATGGCTACACCTTC. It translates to CASGTGGLNYGYTF.

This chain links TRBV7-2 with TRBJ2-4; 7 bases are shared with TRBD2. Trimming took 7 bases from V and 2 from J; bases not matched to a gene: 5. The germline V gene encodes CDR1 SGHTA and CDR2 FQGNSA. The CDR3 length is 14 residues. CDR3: CASTQTSSKNIQYF. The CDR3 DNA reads TGTGCCAGCACCCAGACTAGCTCCAAAAACATTCAGTACTTC.

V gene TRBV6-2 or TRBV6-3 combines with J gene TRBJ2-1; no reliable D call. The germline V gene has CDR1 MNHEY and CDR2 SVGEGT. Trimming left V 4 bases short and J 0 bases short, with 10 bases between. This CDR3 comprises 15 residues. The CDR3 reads CASSLPEPSYNEQFF. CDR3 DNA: TGTGCCAGCAGTTTGCCAGAACCCTCCTACAATGAGCAGTTCTTC.

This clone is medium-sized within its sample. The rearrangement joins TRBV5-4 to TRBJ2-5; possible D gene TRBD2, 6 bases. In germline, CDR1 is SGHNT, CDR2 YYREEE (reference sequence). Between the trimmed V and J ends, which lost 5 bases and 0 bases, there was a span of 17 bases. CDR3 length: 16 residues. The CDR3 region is CASSLVGGVDQETQYF. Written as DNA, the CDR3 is TGTGCCAGCAGTCTCGTGGGCGGGGTCGACCAAGAGACCCAGTACTTC.

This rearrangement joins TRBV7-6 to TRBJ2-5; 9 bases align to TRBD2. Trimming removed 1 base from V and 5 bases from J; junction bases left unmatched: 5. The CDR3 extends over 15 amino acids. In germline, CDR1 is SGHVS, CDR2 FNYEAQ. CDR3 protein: CASSLGSREGETQYF. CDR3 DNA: TGTGCCAGCAGCTTAGGGTCGCGGGAGGGGGAGACCCAGTACTTC.

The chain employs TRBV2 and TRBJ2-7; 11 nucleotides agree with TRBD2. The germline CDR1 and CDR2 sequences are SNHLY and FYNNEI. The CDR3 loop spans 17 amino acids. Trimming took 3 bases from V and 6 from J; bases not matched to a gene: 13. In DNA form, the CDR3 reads TGTGCCAGCAGTGACGCCGGGACTAGCGGATCTAATTCCGAGCAGTACTTC. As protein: CASSDAGTSGSNSEQYF.

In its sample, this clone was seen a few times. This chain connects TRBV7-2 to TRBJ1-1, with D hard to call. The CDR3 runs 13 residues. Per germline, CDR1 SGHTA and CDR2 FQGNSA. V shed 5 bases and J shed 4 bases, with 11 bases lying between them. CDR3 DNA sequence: TGTGCCAGCAGCCCGAGGGTGGGCACTGAAGCTTTCTTT. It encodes CASSPRVGTEAFF.

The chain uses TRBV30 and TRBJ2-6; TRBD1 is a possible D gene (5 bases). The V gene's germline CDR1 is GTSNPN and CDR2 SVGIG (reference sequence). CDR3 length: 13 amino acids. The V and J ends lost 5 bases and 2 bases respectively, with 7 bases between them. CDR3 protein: CAWSGTGANVLTF. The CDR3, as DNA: TGTGCCTGGTCAGGGACTGGGGCCAACGTCCTGACTTTC.

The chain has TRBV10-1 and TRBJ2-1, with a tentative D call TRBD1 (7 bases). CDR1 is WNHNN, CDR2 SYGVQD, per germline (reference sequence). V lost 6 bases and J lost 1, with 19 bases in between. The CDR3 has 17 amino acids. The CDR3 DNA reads TGCGCCAGCAGCCGCCCAGGGGGGACATTTTCCTACAATGAGCAGTTCTTC. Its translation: CASSRPGGTFSYNEQFF.

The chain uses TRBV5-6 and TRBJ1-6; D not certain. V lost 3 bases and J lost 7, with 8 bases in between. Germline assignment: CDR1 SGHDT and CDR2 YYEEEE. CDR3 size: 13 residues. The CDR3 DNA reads TGTGCCAGCAGCTATGGAGAGAATTCACCCCTCCACTTT. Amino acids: CASSYGENSPLHF. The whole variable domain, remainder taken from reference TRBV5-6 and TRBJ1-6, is DAGVTQSPTHLIKTRGQQVTLRCSPKSGHDTVSWYQQALGQGPQFIFQYYEEEERQRGNFPDRFSGHQFPNYSSELNVNALLLGDSALYLCASSYGENSPLHFGNGTRLTVT.

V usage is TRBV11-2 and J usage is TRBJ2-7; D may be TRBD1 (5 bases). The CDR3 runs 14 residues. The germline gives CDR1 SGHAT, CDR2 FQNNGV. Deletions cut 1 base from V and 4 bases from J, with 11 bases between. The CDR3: CASSLGRVVYEQYF. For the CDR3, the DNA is TGTGCCAGCAGCTTAGGCAGGGTAGTGTACGAGCAGTACTTC.

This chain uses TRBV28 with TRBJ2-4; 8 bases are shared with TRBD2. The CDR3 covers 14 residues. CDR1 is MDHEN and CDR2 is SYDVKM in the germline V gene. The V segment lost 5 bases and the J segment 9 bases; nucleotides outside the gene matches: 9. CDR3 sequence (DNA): TGTGCCAGCAGTCCACGGCGGGGGGAAGGCATTCAGTACTTC. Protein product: CASSPRRGEGIQYF.

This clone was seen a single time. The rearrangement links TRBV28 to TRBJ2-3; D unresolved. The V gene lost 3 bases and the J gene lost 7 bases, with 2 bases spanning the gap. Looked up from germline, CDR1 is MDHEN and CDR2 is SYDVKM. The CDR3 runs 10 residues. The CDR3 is CASSFNTQYF. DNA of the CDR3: TGTGCCAGCAGTTTTAATACGCAGTATTTT.

CDR3 loop: CASSLVGLTRHNEQFF. CDR3 coding DNA: TGCGCCAGCAGCCTCGTGGGACTAACCAGGCACAATGAGCAGTTCTTC. The chain uses TRBV5-1 and TRBJ2-1, with 7 nucleotides matching TRBD2. CDR1 is SGHRS, CDR2 YFSETQ, per germline. The CDR3 has 16 amino acids. The ends lost 4 bases at V and 5 bases at J; junction bases unmatched: 12.